These T cell receptor beta chains were read from a single sample in a study of T cells after posttransplantation cyclophosphamide. Libraries were prepared by immunoSEQ multiplex PCR; TCRdb keeps only in-frame clonotypes and omits some of them. This repertoire shows about 22,000 clones, 89% found once; its top ten account for approximately 8%. The material was PBMCs, obtained after an allogeneic stem cell transplant with a calcineurin inhibitor and methotrexate. The receptor set was obtained from a female patient in her fifties who received an allogeneic stem cell transplant from an unrelated donor, was CMV-positive, and had chronic GVHD only. Some T cells may trace back to the graft donor. CDR3s include the opening cysteine and the closing phenylalanine or tryptophan. The D gene is left open where the match is weak. A clone size is listed for some rows: how often the clone was seen (once, few, many), or a class if it is expanded.

v_call	d_call	clone_size	j_call	cdr3_aa	cdr3_nt
TRBV5-4	-	-	TRBJ1-1	CASRLDRNTEAFF	TGTGCCAGCAGACTGGACAGGAACACTGAAGCTTTCTTT
TRBV10-3	TRBD2	-	TRBJ2-7	CAISDPGEGGDYEQYF	TGTGCCATCAGTGACCCCGGGGAGGGAGGGGACTACGAGCAGTACTTC
TRBV28	TRBD1	-	TRBJ1-2	CASRLPGQGAGGYTF	TGTGCCAGCAGATTACCGGGACAGGGGGCAGGTGGCTACACCTTC
TRBV28	TRBD2	-	TRBJ2-1	CASGLAGGPLNEQFF	TGTGCCAGCGGATTAGCGGGAGGGCCATTAAATGAGCAGTTCTTC
TRBV27	TRBD1	-	TRBJ2-3	CASSLLGQGPWADTQYF	TGTGCCAGCAGTTTACTCGGACAGGGGCCCTGGGCAGATACGCAGTATTTT
TRBV28	-	-	TRBJ1-1	CASSLRRQPEAFF	TGTGCCAGCAGTTTAAGGCGACAGCCCGAAGCTTTCTTT
TRBV10-3	TRBD2	-	TRBJ2-1	CAISWASGGDNEQFF	TGTGCCATCAGTTGGGCTAGCGGGGGGGACAATGAGCAGTTCTTC
TRBV6-1	-	-	TRBJ2-6	CASSEVSGPGANVLTF	TGTGCCAGCAGTGAAGTTTCAGGGCCTGGGGCCAACGTCCTGACTTTC
TRBV19	-	few	TRBJ1-5	CASRGGGNQPQHF	TGTGCCAGTAGAGGGGGTGGCAATCAGCCCCAGCATTTT
TRBV19	TRBD2	-	TRBJ2-3	CASTELAGADTQYF	TGTGCCAGTACGGAACTAGCGGGAGCAGATACGCAGTATTTT
TRBV28	TRBD1	-	TRBJ2-5	CASSWTGQEKETQYF	TGTGCCAGCAGTTGGACGGGACAGGAGAAAGAGACCCAGTACTTC
TRBV12-5	TRBD1	-	TRBJ1-2	CASARETGVIYGYTF	TGTGCTAGTGCCCGGGAGACAGGGGTTATCTATGGCTACACCTTC
TRBV5-1	-	-	TRBJ2-2	CASSLGRSVTGELFF	TGCGCCAGCAGCTTAGGGAGGTCGGTTACCGGGGAGCTGTTTTTT
TRBV5-1	-	-	TRBJ2-7	CASSLVLASYEQYF	TGCGCCAGCAGCTTGGTCCTAGCGTCGTACGAGCAGTACTTC
TRBV11-3	-	-	TRBJ2-3	CASSLEGGITQYF	TGTGCCAGCAGCTTAGAGGGCGGGATCACGCAGTATTTT
TRBV5-1	TRBD2	-	TRBJ2-7	CASSRTGTSVKDYEQYF	TGCGCCAGCAGTAGGACCGGGACTAGCGTTAAGGACTACGAGCAGTACTTC
TRBV6-1	TRBD1	once	TRBJ2-5	CASSEEGQGLVETQYF	TGTGCCAGCAGTGAAGAGGGACAGGGGCTCGTGGAGACCCAGTACTTC
TRBV10-3	-	few	TRBJ2-7	CAISEASYEQYF	TGTGCCATCAGTGAGGCTAGCTACGAGCAGTACTTC
TRBV29-1	TRBD2	-	TRBJ2-1	CSVDSSGTLNEQFF	TGCAGCGTTGACAGTAGCGGGACCCTCAATGAGCAGTTCTTC
TRBV9	-	-	TRBJ1-1	CASSVAGLGEAFF	TGTGCCAGCAGCGTAGCAGGGCTTGGCGAAGCTTTCTTT
TRBV19	TRBD2	-	TRBJ2-1	CASSIVVTSGRGNEQFF	TGTGCCAGTAGTATAGTCGTAACTAGCGGGAGGGGGAATGAGCAGTTCTTC
TRBV9	TRBD2	-	TRBJ2-2	CASSVGAGGPHTGELFF	TGTGCCAGCAGCGTAGGTGCGGGAGGGCCCCACACCGGGGAGCTGTTTTTT
TRBV28	TRBD2	-	TRBJ2-4	CASHRGAGQNIQYF	TGTGCCAGTCATAGGGGAGCGGGGCAAAACATTCAGTACTTC
TRBV5-4	TRBD1	-	TRBJ2-3	CASSLGGGSSDTQYF	TGTGCCAGCAGCCTAGGGGGCGGGTCATCAGATACGCAGTATTTT
TRBV5-6	TRBD1	-	TRBJ1-3	CASSYDRGHGNTIYF	TGTGCCAGCAGCTACGACAGGGGTCATGGAAACACCATATATTTT
TRBV2	-	-	TRBJ1-2	CASSGAGVPRDYGYTF	TGTGCCAGCAGTGGGGCAGGGGTACCTCGGGACTATGGCTACACCTTC
TRBV13	TRBD2	-	TRBJ2-2	CASSFQISGKNTGELFF	TGTGCCAGCAGCTTCCAAATTAGCGGGAAGAACACCGGGGAGCTGTTTTTT
TRBV7-9	TRBD2	-	TRBJ2-4	CASSPSRLAGKIAKNIQYF	TGTGCCAGCAGCCCGTCGAGACTAGCGGGCAAAATAGCCAAAAACATTCAGTACTTC
TRBV7-2	TRBD2	few	TRBJ2-5	CASSLLAGTLQETQYF	TGTGCCAGCAGCTTATTAGCGGGAACTCTCCAAGAGACCCAGTACTTC
TRBV7-9	-	-	TRBJ1-4	CASSLTGINEKLFF	TGTGCCAGCAGCTTAACAGGGATTAATGAAAAACTGTTTTTT
TRBV5-6	TRBD1	-	TRBJ2-7	CASSFWGQRGYEQYF	TGTGCCAGCAGCTTCTGGGGACAGAGGGGGTACGAGCAGTACTTC
TRBV4-3	-	-	TRBJ2-1	CASSPIGSEQFF	TGCGCCAGCAGCCCGATAGGGAGCGAGCAGTTCTTC
TRBV6-1	-	-	TRBJ1-2	CASSELPRGIYGYTF	TGTGCCAGCAGTGAATTGCCCAGGGGCATCTATGGCTACACCTTC
TRBV30	TRBD1	few	TRBJ1-1	CAWSSGQGHNTEAFF	TGTGCCTGGAGCTCTGGACAGGGCCACAACACTGAAGCTTTCTTT
TRBV29-1	-	-	TRBJ1-2	CSVVLGGVGGYTF	TGCAGCGTTGTCTTGGGGGGAGTAGGTGGCTACACCTTC
TRBV5-1	-	-	TRBJ2-1	CASSLNFAANEQFF	TGCGCCAGCAGCTTGAACTTTGCTGCCAATGAGCAGTTCTTC
TRBV2	TRBD2	-	TRBJ2-1	CATLAGVRNNEQFF	TGTGCCACCCTAGCGGGAGTAAGGAACAATGAGCAGTTCTTC
TRBV19	TRBD1	-	TRBJ1-4	CASTEQGPNGKLFF	TGTGCCAGTACAGAACAGGGGCCGAATGGGAAACTGTTTTTT
TRBV6-5	-	-	TRBJ1-5	CASSQGPTNQPQHF	TGTGCCAGCTCACAGGGACCGACAAATCAGCCCCAGCATTTT
TRBV9	-	-	TRBJ2-3	CASSWRAADTQYF	TGTGCCAGCAGCTGGAGGGCTGCAGATACGCAGTATTTT
TRBV7-3	TRBD2	-	TRBJ2-1	CASSLIAGLGYEQFF	TGTGCCAGCAGCCTTATAGCGGGTCTGGGGTATGAGCAGTTCTTC
TRBV13	-	-	TRBJ2-5	CASSRSGQETQYF	TGTGCCAGCAGCCGAAGCGGCCAAGAGACCCAGTACTTC
TRBV28	TRBD1	-	TRBJ2-7	CASSPPTGALYEQYF	TGTGCCAGCAGTCCACCAACAGGGGCCCTCTACGAGCAGTACTTC
TRBV19	TRBD2	-	TRBJ2-1	CASSGLAGYREQFF	TGTGCCAGTAGTGGTCTAGCGGGATATCGTGAGCAGTTCTTC
TRBV29-1	TRBD2	-	TRBJ2-1	CSAAGLYYNEQFF	TGCAGCGCCGCGGGACTATACTACAATGAGCAGTTCTTC
TRBV5-1	TRBD1	-	TRBJ1-4	CASSQPGTGNEKLFF	TGCGCCAGCAGCCAACCCGGGACAGGGAATGAAAAACTGTTTTTT
TRBV2	TRBD2	-	TRBJ2-6	CAILLAVSVSGANVLTF	TGTGCCATCCTACTAGCGGTGTCAGTCTCTGGGGCCAACGTCCTGACTTTC
TRBV2	TRBD1	-	TRBJ2-7	CASSEGGQGFYEQYF	TGTGCCAGCAGTGAAGGAGGACAGGGTTTCTACGAGCAGTACTTC
TRBV19	-	-	TRBJ1-1	CATTPRVRNTEAFF	TGTGCCACCACCCCCCGGGTTAGGAACACTGAAGCTTTCTTT
TRBV7-9	-	-	TRBJ1-3	CASGRYSGNTIYF	TGTGCCAGCGGCAGATACTCTGGAAACACCATATATTTT
TRBV6-6	-	-	TRBJ2-3	CASSTTADTQYF	TGTGCCAGCAGTACGACAGCAGATACGCAGTATTTT
TRBV28	TRBD1	-	TRBJ1-5	CASTPGGGDDQPQHF	TGTGCCAGCACCCCTGGAGGGGGCGATGATCAGCCCCAGCATTTT
TRBV5-4	-	-	TRBJ2-1	CASSSKYNEQFF	TGTGCCAGCAGCTCAAAATACAATGAGCAGTTCTTC